These 14 T cell receptor beta chains were all obtained from the same sample, sequenced in a study of blood T cell repertoires in COVID-19. Method: immunoSEQ multiplex PCR; TCRdb's copy keeps in-frame clones and lacks some. This sample has about 150,000 clones, with around 89% found just once. What was sequenced was peripheral blood. The receptors derive from a man aged 45 to 65 who had recovered from COVID-19.

This clone was picked up one time. The chain recombines TRBV11-1 with TRBJ1-3; D is uncertain. Trimming removed 2 bases from V and 3 bases from J, with 2 bases in between. Germline CDR1 and CDR2: SGHAT and FQDESV (reference sequence). The CDR3 sequence is 12 residues long. The CDR3 DNA sequence: TGTGCCAGCAGCTTACTTGGAAACACCATATATTTT. Translated: CASSLLGNTIYF.

The V and J genes are TRBV2 and TRBJ2-1; 14 bases agree with TRBD2. Losses at the gene ends were 6 bases for V and 3 bases for J; bases not matched to a gene: 7. The germline CDR1 and CDR2 sequences are SNHLY and FYNNEI. The CDR3 runs 17 residues. The CDR3 is CASRGLAGGKVYNEQFF. In DNA, the CDR3 is TGTGCCAGCAGAGGACTAGCGGGAGGAAAAGTCTACAATGAGCAGTTCTTC.

This chain links TRBV4-3 with TRBJ1-2; 8 bases match TRBD1. This CDR3 is 14 amino acids long. V lost 4 bases and J lost 4; bases outside the gene matches: 5. Germline CDR1 is LGHNA and CDR2 is YSLEER. CDR3 nucleotides: TGCGCCAGCAGCCGACAGGGGATAACCTATGGCTACACCTTC. Protein product: CASSRQGITYGYTF.

The CDR3 DNA is TGTGCCAGCAGCGCTAACAGGGGACTGAACACTGAAGCTTTCTTT. This codes for CASSANRGLNTEAFF. The chain joins TRBV6-5 to TRBJ1-1; TRBD1 agrees at 7 bases. Germline CDR1 and CDR2: MNHEY and SVGAGI. V trimming: 6 bases; J trimming: 0 bases; junction bases outside the gene matches: 7. The CDR3 extends over 15 amino acids.

This rearrangement joins TRBV28 to TRBJ2-2; D remains unclear. This CDR3 contains 14 residues. CDR1 and CDR2 (germline): MDHEN, SYDVKM. V lost 0 bases and J 2 bases, leaving 4 bases between the germline ends. The CDR3 loop is CASSLWRNTGELFF. For the CDR3, the DNA is TGTGCCAGCAGTTTATGGCGAAACACCGGGGAGCTGTTTTTT.

The chain couples TRBV25-1 to TRBJ2-7, with 8 bases fitting TRBD1. The V gene end was trimmed by 6 bases and the J gene end by 3 bases; junction bases not matched to a gene: 10. The CDR3 has 15 amino acids. Germline loops: CDR1 MGHDK, CDR2 SYGVNS. The CDR3 loop reads CASSPTGGVHYEQYF. The CDR3 nucleotides read TGTGCCAGCAGCCCTACAGGGGGAGTCCACTACGAGCAGTACTTC.

This chain links TRBV7-8 with TRBJ2-5; D is possibly TRBD2 (7 bases). V was clipped by 5 bases and J by 2 bases, with 15 bases between them. Germline lookup yields CDR1 SGHVS and CDR2 FQNEAQ. The CDR3 runs 15 residues. The DNA of the CDR3 is TGTGCCAGCAGCGGCAGGGGAGGGCGACAAGAGACCCAGTACTTC. Its translation is CASSGRGGRQETQYF.

This clone has only one observation. V and J are TRBV18 and TRBJ1-1; 7 nucleotides agree with TRBD1. Germline-derived CDR1 and CDR2 are KGHSH and LQKENI. J lost 0 bases, V lost 5 bases, and 3 bases had no gene match. The CDR3 consists of 14 residues. The CDR3 loop is CASSRDRLNTEAFF. Here the CDR3 DNA reads TGTGCCAGCTCAAGGGACAGACTGAACACTGAAGCTTTCTTT. Based on the CDR3 plus reference TRBV18 and TRBJ1-1, the full variable domain is NAGVMQNPRHLVRRRGQEARLRCSPMKGHSHVYWYRQLPEEGLKFMVYLQKENIIDESGMPKERFSAEFPKEGPSILRIQQVVRGDSAAYFCASSRDRLNTEAFFGQGTRLTVV.

V is TRBV30 and J is TRBJ2-7; the match to TRBD1 covers 10 bases. V shed 1 base and J 4 bases; nucleotides not matched to a gene: 4. The CDR3 has 14 residues. The V gene's germline CDR1 is GTSNPN and CDR2 SVGIG (reference sequence). CDR3: CAWSGRTGGYEQYF. The CDR3, as DNA: TGTGCCTGGAGTGGCCGGACAGGGGGATACGAGCAGTACTTC.

The chain joins TRBV5-5 to TRBJ1-1, with D perhaps matching TRBD1 (6 bases). With 0 bases removed from V and 2 bases from J, the gap between germline ends came to 11 bases. This CDR3 comprises 15 residues. Germline V gene sequence: CDR1 SGHKS, CDR2 YYEKEE (reference sequence). CDR3 in DNA: TGTGCCAGCAGCTTGGTTTCAGGGGACAACACTGAAGCTTTCTTT. It translates to CASSLVSGDNTEAFF.

This clone was seen a single time. This chain uses TRBV14 with TRBJ2-7; TRBD2 aligns across 7 bases. The germline V gene has CDR1 SGHDN and CDR2 FVKESK. The CDR3 is 15 amino acids. V lost 4 bases and J lost 3; bases outside the gene matches: 9. CDR3 in DNA: TGTGCCAGCAGCCTGGGGACCGGGGGGATCTACGAGCAGTACTTC. Its protein product is CASSLGTGGIYEQYF.

The chain uses TRBV9 and TRBJ2-5; the match to TRBD1 covers 10 bases. Per germline, CDR1 SGDLS and CDR2 YYNGEE. The CDR3 consists of 14 residues. Trimming at V came to 2 bases and at J to 5 bases, leaving 3 bases not matched to a gene. DNA of the CDR3: TGTGCCAGCAGCGTCGGGACAGGGGCCGAGACCCAGTACTTC. This codes for CASSVGTGAETQYF. The full variable domain, with the rest looked up from reference TRBV9 and TRBJ2-5, is DSGVTQTPKHLITATGQRVTLRCSPRSGDLSVYWYQQSLDQGLQFLIQYYNGEERAKGNILERFSAQQFPDLHSELNLSSLELGDSALYFCASSVGTGAETQYFGPGTRLLVL.

The chain is built from TRBV11-2 and TRBJ1-3; D not certain. Germline V gives CDR1 SGHAT, CDR2 FQNNGV. Trimming pared 5 bases from V and 0 bases from J, leaving 23 bases between. The CDR3 is 19 amino acids. The CDR3 sequence: CASSPLGFRGNLSGNTIYF. The CDR3 DNA follows: TGTGCCAGCAGCCCCTTAGGATTTCGCGGGAATCTCTCTGGAAACACCATATATTTT.

This chain links TRBV29-1 with TRBJ2-3; 8 bases match TRBD1. This CDR3 contains 14 residues. Germline loops: CDR1 SQVTM, CDR2 ANQGSEA. With 7 bases clipped from V and 4 bases from J, the junction kept 10 bases outside the gene matches. CDR3 sequence reads: CSGRQGYGPDTQYF. The DNA of the CDR3 is TGCAGCGGGCGACAGGGGTATGGTCCAGATACGCAGTATTTT.